The 2 T cell receptor beta chains below were found in one sample sequenced in a study of blood T cells in healthy people across ages. A second 7 to 11 cycle PCR used barcoded and J-beta primers. TCRdb processed the 5' RACE reads anew with MiXCR; each CDR3 protein has one entry. The sample contains 1.6 million or so distinct CDR3 sequences, 30% to 35% of which appear only once. Sequencing input: blood. These receptors were taken from a woman aged 25 to 39 in good health.

The table lists this clonotype with a few counts. The chain employs TRBV20-1 and TRBJ2-7, with 7 bases that match TRBD2. The CDR3 has 13 residues. V was pared by 7 bases and J by 4 bases, with 10 bases of the junction left unmatched. The germline V gene encodes CDR1 DFQATT and CDR2 SNEGSKA (reference sequence). CDR3 nucleotides: TGCAGTGTACCGGGGGGAGAGAGGTACGAGCAGTACTTC. Protein product: CSVPGGERYEQYF.

The J gene is TRBJ2-5, the V gene TRBV18, with TRBD1 as a possible D gene (6 bases). The CDR3 totals 16 residues. The V end lost 0 bases, the J end lost 1 base, and 12 bases lay between the germline ends. The germline CDR1 and CDR2 sequences are KGHSH and LQKENI. CDR3 nucleotides: TGTGCCAGCTCACCACCGGTAACAGGGCGCCAAGAGACCCAGTACTTC. This translates into CASSPPVTGRQETQYF.